What follows are 2 T cell receptor beta chains derived from one specimen sequenced in a study of CD8 T cells in ankylosing spondylitis. TCRdb fed the 5' RACE reads into MiXCR, producing one record per CDR3 protein. This sample has about 240,000 distinct CDR3 sequences, with 8.6% found just once. The sequencing input was blood, either unsorted or a sorted T cell fraction (not recorded which). These receptor sequences come from a male donor with ankylosing spondylitis or in good health (not recorded which).

This clonotype was recorded at least ten times. The rearrangement links TRBV5-1 to TRBJ1-2; D is unresolved. This CDR3 has 13 residues. Germline CDR1 is SGHRS and CDR2 is YFSETQ. V shed 0 bases and J shed 4 bases, with 7 bases lying between them. The CDR3 loop is CASSLDGTYGYTF. The CDR3 coding sequence is TGCGCCAGCAGCTTGGACGGAACCTATGGCTACACCTTC.

This clonotype was seen only a few times. The chain recombines TRBV10-1 with TRBJ2-1; 9 bases map to TRBD2. The CDR3 runs 15 residues. V shed 5 bases, J shed 8 bases, and the junction held 10 bases outside the gene matches. CDR1 and CDR2 from the germline V gene are WNHNN and SYGVQD (reference sequence). The CDR3 DNA is TGCGCCAGCAGTAAAGTGGGTAGCGGGAGCTATGAGCAGTTCTTC. This sequence encodes CASSKVGSGSYEQFF.